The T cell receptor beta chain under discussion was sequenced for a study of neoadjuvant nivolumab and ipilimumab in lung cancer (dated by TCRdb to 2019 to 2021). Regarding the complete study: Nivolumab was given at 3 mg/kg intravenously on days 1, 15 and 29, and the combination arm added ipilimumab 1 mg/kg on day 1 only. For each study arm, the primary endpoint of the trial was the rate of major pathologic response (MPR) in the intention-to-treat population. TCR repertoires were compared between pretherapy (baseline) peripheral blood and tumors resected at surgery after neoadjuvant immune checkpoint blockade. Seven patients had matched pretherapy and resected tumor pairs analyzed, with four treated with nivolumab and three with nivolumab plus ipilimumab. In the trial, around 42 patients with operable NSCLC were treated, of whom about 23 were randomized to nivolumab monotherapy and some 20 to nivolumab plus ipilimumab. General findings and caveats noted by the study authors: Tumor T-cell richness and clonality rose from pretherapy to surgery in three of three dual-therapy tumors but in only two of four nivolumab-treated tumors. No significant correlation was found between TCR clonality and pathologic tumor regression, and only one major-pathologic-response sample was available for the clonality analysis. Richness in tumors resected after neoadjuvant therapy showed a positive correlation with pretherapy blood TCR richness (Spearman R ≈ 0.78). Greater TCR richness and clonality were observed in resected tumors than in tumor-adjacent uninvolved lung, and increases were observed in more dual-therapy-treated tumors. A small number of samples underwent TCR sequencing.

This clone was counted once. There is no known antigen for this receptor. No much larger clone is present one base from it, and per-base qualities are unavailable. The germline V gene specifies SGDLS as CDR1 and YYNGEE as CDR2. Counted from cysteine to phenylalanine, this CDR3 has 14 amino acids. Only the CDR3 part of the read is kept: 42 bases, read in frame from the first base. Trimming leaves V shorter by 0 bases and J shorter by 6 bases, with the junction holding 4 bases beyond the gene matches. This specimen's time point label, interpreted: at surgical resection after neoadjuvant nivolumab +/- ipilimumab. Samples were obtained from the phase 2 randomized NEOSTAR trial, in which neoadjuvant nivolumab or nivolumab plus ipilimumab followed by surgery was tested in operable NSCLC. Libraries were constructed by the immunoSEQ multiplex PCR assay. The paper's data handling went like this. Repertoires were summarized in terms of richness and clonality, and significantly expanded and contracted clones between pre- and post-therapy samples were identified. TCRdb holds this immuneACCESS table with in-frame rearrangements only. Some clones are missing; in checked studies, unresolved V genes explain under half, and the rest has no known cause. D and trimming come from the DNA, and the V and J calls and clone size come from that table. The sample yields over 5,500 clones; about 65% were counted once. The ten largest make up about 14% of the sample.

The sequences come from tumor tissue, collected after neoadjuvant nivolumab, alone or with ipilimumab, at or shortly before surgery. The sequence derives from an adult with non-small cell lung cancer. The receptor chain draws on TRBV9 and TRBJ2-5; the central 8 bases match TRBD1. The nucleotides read TGTGCCAGCAGCGTAGAAGGACAGGGACAGACCCAGTACTTC. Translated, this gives CASSVEGQGQTQYF.